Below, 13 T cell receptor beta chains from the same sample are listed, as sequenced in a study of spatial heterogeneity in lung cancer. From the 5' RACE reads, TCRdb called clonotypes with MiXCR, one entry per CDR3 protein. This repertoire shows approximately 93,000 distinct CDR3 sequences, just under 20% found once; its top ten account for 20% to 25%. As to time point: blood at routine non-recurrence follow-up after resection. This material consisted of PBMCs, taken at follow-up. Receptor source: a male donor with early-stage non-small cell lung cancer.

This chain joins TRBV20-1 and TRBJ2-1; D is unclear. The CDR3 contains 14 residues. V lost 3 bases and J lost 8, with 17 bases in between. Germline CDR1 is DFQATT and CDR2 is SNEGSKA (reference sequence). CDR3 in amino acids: CSASFGFELHEQFF. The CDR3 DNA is TGCAGTGCTAGTTTCGGCTTTGAATTGCATGAGCAGTTCTTC.

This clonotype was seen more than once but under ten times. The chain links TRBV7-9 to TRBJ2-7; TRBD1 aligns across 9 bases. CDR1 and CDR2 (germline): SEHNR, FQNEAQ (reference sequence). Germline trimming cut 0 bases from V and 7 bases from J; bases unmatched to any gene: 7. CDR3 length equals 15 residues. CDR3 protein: CASSLAGTGIKEQYF. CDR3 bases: TGTGCCAGCAGCTTAGCCGGGACAGGGATTAAGGAGCAGTACTTC.

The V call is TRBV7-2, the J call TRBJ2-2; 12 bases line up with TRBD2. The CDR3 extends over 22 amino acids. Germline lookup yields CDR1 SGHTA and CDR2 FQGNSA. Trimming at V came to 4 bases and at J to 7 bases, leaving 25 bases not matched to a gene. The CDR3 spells CASSSTAILAGGPEKYRGELFF. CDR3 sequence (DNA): TGTGCCAGCAGCTCGACCGCGATCCTAGCGGGAGGGCCGGAGAAGTATCGCGGGGAGCTGTTTTTT. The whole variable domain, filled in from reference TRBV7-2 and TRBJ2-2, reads GAGVSQSPSNKVTEKGKDVELRCDPISGHTALYWYRQSLGQGLEFLIYFQGNSAPDKSGLPSDRFSAERTGGSVSTLTIQRTQQEDSAVYLCASSSTAILAGGPEKYRGELFFGEGSRLTVL.

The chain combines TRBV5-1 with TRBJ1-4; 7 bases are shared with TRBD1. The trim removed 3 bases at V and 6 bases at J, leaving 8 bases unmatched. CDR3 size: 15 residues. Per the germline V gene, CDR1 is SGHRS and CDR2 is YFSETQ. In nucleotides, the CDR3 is TGCGCCAGCAGCTCCGAGACAGGGAGGCATGAAAAACTGTTTTTT. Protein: CASSSETGRHEKLFF.

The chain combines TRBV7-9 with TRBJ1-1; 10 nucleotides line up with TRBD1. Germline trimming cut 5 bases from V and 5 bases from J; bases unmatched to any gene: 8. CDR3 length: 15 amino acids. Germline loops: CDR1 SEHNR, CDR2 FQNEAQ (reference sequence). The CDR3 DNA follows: TGTGCCAGCAGCCTGTGGACAGGGGGTACAACTGAAGCTTTCTTT. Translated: CASSLWTGGTTEAFF.

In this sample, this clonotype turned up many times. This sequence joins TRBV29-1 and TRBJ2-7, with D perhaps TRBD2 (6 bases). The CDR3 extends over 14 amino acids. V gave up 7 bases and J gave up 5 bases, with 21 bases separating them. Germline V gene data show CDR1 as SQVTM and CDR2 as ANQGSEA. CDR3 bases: TGCAGCGCTACCCTGCCGAGTGGGGGGAACGAGCAGTACTTC. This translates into CSATLPSGGNEQYF.

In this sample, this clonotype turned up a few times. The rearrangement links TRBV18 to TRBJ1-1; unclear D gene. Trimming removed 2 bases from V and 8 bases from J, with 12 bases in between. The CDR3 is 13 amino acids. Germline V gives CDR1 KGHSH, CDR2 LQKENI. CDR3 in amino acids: CASSPKREGEAFF. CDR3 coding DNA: TGTGCCAGCTCACCAAAACGGGAGGGAGAAGCTTTCTTT.

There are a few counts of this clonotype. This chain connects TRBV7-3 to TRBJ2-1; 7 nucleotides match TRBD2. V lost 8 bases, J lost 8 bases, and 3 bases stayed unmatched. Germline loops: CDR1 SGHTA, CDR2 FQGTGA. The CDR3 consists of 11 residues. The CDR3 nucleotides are TGTGCCAGCGGACTAGGCGATGAGCAGTTCTTC. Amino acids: CASGLGDEQFF.

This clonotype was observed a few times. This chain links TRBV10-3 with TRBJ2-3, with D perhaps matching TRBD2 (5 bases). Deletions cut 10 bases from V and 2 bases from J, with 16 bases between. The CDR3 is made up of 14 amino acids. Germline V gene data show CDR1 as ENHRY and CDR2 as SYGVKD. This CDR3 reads CATQRRIDTDTQYF. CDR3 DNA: TGTGCCACCCAGCGGAGGATTGACACAGATACGCAGTATTTT.

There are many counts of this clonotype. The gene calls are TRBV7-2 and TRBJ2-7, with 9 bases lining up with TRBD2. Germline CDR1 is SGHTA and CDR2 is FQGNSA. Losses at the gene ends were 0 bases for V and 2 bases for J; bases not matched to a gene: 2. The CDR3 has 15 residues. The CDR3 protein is CASSLATSGTYEQYF. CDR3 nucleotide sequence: TGTGCCAGCAGCTTAGCGACTAGCGGAACCTACGAGCAGTACTTC.

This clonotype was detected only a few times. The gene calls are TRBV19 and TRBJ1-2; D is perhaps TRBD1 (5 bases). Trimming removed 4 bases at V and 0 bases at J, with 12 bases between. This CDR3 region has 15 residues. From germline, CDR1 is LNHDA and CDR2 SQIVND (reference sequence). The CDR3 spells CASSTTGSSNYGYTF. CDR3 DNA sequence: TGTGCCAGTAGTACCACAGGAAGCTCTAACTATGGCTACACCTTC.

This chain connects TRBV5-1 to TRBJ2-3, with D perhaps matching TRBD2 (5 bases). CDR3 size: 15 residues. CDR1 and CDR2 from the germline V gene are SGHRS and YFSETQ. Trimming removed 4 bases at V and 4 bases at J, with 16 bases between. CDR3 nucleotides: TGCGCCAGCAGCCAATTAAACGGAGGATCAGATACGCAGTATTTT. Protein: CASSQLNGGSDTQYF.

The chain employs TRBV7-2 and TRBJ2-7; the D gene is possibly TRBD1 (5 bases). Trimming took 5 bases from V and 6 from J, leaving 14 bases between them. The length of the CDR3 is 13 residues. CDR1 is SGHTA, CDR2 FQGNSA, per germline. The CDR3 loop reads CASSQPGRGEQYF. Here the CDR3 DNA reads TGTGCCAGCAGCCAACCCGGAAGGGGCGAGCAGTACTTC.